The 12 T cell receptor beta chains reported below all come from one sample, sequenced in a study of control samples from healthy donors and cancer patients. Assay: immunoSEQ multiplex PCR; the TCRdb copy retains only in-frame clones and omits some. This table holds over 150,000 clones, around 95% found once. Material: blood. All receptors derive from a man between 40 and 49 years old in good health.

The chain has TRBV14 and TRBJ1-2; D uncertain. This CDR3 spans 13 amino acids. Germline V lookup: CDR1 SGHDN, CDR2 FVKESK. V lost 3 bases and J lost 6, with 11 bases in between. CDR3 DNA: TGTGCCAGCAGCCACGCAAGGAGGGATGGCTACACCTTC. Translation gives CASSHARRDGYTF.

V is TRBV18 and J is TRBJ2-3; a weak D match, TRBD1 (6 bases). The V gene lost 6 bases and the J gene lost 6 bases, with 13 bases spanning the gap. There are 13 residues in the CDR3. Germline V gene sequence: CDR1 KGHSH, CDR2 LQKENI. Here the CDR3 DNA reads TGTGCCAGCTCTTCGGACAGAGTGGATACGCAGTATTTT. It specifies CASSSDRVDTQYF.

Worth noting for this clone: This same CDR3 is encoded by further DNA sequences in the sample. The CDR3 DNA is TGCGCCAGCAGCTTGGCGGCAGCCTATAATTCACCCCTCCACTTT. Translated: CASSLAAAYNSPLHF. The chain is built from TRBV5-1 and TRBJ1-6, with D hard to call. The V end was cut by 0 bases, the J end by 2 bases, with 6 bases between. The CDR3 sequence is 15 residues long. Germline CDR1 reads SGHRS; CDR2 reads YFSETQ.

This chain uses TRBV11-1 with TRBJ2-3; weak D call: TRBD1 (6 bases). CDR3 length equals 14 residues. The germline V gene has CDR1 SGHAT and CDR2 FQDESV (reference sequence). Trimming removed 5 bases from V and 0 bases from J, with 9 bases in between. The DNA for the CDR3 is TGTGCCAGCAGCCTCGGACAGAGCACAGATACGCAGTATTTT. Protein product: CASSLGQSTDTQYF.

This chain uses TRBV12-5 with TRBJ1-6, with D perhaps TRBD1 (5 bases). From germline, CDR1 is LGHNT and CDR2 FRNRAP. V was pared by 0 bases and J by 6 bases, with 12 bases between. The CDR3 is 16 residues long. The CDR3 is CASGLVSGRANSPLHF. The CDR3 DNA reads TGTGCTAGTGGTTTGGTATCTGGCAGGGCTAATTCACCCCTCCACTTT.

The chain recombines TRBV10-2 with TRBJ2-7; D possibly uses TRBD1 or TRBD2 (6 bases each). The CDR3 loop spans 14 amino acids. Germline lookup yields CDR1 WSHSY and CDR2 SAAADI. Trimming took 6 bases from V and 1 from J, leaving 13 bases between them. This CDR3 reads CASRSGEVSYEQYF. The CDR3 nucleotides read TGCGCCAGCAGGTCAGGGGAGGTATCCTACGAGCAGTACTTC.

This chain connects TRBV7-6 to TRBJ2-2; TRBD2 matches at 14 bases. J gave up 5 bases and V 1 base, and 3 bases lay outside the gene matches. The CDR3 is 17 amino acids. Germline V lookup: CDR1 SGHVS, CDR2 FNYEAQ. CDR3 amino acids: CASSLDRLAGGTGELFF. The CDR3 DNA is TGTGCCAGCAGCTTAGATCGACTAGCGGGGGGGACCGGGGAGCTGTTTTTT.

This sequence joins TRBV20-1 and TRBJ1-1; weak D call: TRBD1 (5 bases). Trimming cost V 3 bases and J 5 bases, with 10 bases left between them. The CDR3 has 12 residues. In germline, CDR1 is DFQATT, CDR2 SNEGSKA (reference sequence). The CDR3 DNA sequence: TGCAGTGCTAGTAGACAGTTAACTGAAGCTTTCTTT. Encoded protein: CSASRQLTEAFF.

V and J are TRBV10-2 and TRBJ2-2, with D unclear. V was clipped by 4 bases and J by 0 bases, with 0 bases between them. CDR1 is WSHSY and CDR2 is SAAADI in the germline V gene. The CDR3 covers 12 residues. The CDR3 DNA is TGCGCCAGCAGTGCGAACACCGGGGAGCTGTTTTTT. Residues: CASSANTGELFF.

This clone came up once. This chain joins TRBV7-9 and TRBJ1-4; D gene ambiguous. The CDR3 is 14 amino acids. V was clipped by 5 bases and J by 8 bases, with 15 bases between them. Germline CDR1 and CDR2: SEHNR and FQNEAQ (reference sequence). The CDR3, as DNA: TGTGCCAGCAGCCCCGGAACTAAAGAGGAAAAACTGTTTTTT. Residues: CASSPGTKEEKLFF.

Remarks on this clone: The sample carries other DNA sequences with the same CDR3. The chain couples TRBV7-8 to TRBJ1-2; 11 bases align to TRBD1. The germline V gene encodes CDR1 SGHVS and CDR2 FQNEAQ. V dropped 5 bases and J dropped 2; count of bases not matched to a gene: 4. The CDR3 extends over 15 amino acids. CDR3 nucleotide sequence: TGTGCCAGCAGCCCAGGGACAGGGGGAAACTATGGCTACACCTTC. Protein product: CASSPGTGGNYGYTF.

This chain connects TRBV12-3 or TRBV12-4 to TRBJ2-2; D unclear. V was shortened by 3 bases and J by 0 bases, with 2 bases between the two germline ends. The CDR3 covers 13 residues. CDR3 bases: TGTGCCAGCAGTTTGCCGAACACCGGGGAGCTGTTTTTT. Translated, it gives CASSLPNTGELFF.